The 13 T cell receptor beta chains below come from one sample, sequenced in a study of blood T cells in healthy people across ages. A second PCR of about 6 to 12 cycles used a sample-barcoded 5' primer and a J-beta primer mix. TCRdb called the 5' RACE reads again in MiXCR, with one record for every CDR3 protein. Among roughly 2 million distinct CDR3 sequences listed, around 50% were seen once. Sequenced input: blood. The receptors were gathered from a woman in her thirties or forties in good health.

The chain couples TRBV24-1 to TRBJ2-3, with D perhaps matching TRBD1 (5 bases). CDR1 is KGHDR and CDR2 is SFDVKD in the germline V gene. The CDR3 totals 17 residues. Between the trimmed V and J ends, which lost 3 bases and 0 bases, there was a span of 15 bases. The CDR3 DNA reads as TGTGCCACCAGTGATCCGAGGACACCGACTAGCACAGATACGCAGTATTTT. It yields the protein CATSDPRTPTSTDTQYF.

The chain is built from TRBV4-1 and TRBJ2-2; possibly TRBD1 for D (6 bases). V gave up 0 bases and J gave up 3 bases, with 11 bases separating them. Germline CDR1 MGHRA, CDR2 YSYEKL. There are 16 residues in the CDR3. The CDR3, as DNA: TGCGCCAGCAGCCAAGAACAGGGAGTGGACACCGGGGAGCTGTTTTTT. This encodes CASSQEQGVDTGELFF.

The CDR3 is CASSALILLLQETQYF. The CDR3 DNA sequence: TGTGCCAGCAGTGCCCTTATTCTACTGCTTCAAGAGACCCAGTACTTC. The chain recombines TRBV6-2 or TRBV6-3 with TRBJ2-5; D gene ambiguous. This CDR3 is built from 16 residues. Germline lookup yields CDR1 MNHEY and CDR2 SVGEGT. Trimming removed 5 bases at V and 2 bases at J, with 18 bases between.

V gene TRBV28 combines with J gene TRBJ2-6; the D gene could be TRBD1 or TRBD2 (5 bases each). Germline V gene data show CDR1 as MDHEN and CDR2 as SYDVKM. V shed 7 bases and J shed 2 bases, with 9 bases lying between them. The length of the CDR3 is 14 residues. The CDR3 spells CASTPGPGANVLTF. Here the CDR3 DNA reads TGTGCCAGCACACCGGGGCCTGGGGCCAACGTCCTGACTTTC.

There are a few counts of this clonotype. The gene calls are TRBV7-2 and TRBJ2-5; D might be TRBD2 (6 bases). Trimming shortened V by 7 bases and J by 1 base, and 13 bases separated the two germline ends. The CDR3 spans 14 residues. Germline CDR1 is SGHTA and CDR2 is FQGNSA. Here the CDR3 reads CASNPLGGQETQYF. The CDR3 nucleotides read TGTGCCAGCAACCCTCTCGGGGGCCAAGAGACCCAGTACTTC.

V gene TRBV6-5 combines with J gene TRBJ2-7, with D tentatively TRBD1 or TRBD2 (6 bases each). The CDR3 length is 13 residues. The germline CDR1 and CDR2 sequences are MNHEY and SVGAGI. Trimming shortened V by 5 bases and J by 4 bases, and 12 bases separated the two germline ends. In nucleotides, the CDR3 is TGTGCCAGCAGTCACTGGAGGGGGTACGAGCAGTACTTC. Its protein is CASSHWRGYEQYF.

In this sample, this clonotype turned up a few times. The genes are TRBV20-1 and TRBJ2-1; 10 nucleotides match TRBD2. CDR3 size: 13 residues. Looked up from germline, CDR1 is DFQATT and CDR2 is SNEGSKA (reference sequence). J gave up 5 bases and V 6 bases, and 4 bases lay outside the gene matches. This CDR3 reads CSARSGGDNEQFF. For the CDR3, the DNA is TGCAGTGCCCGGAGCGGGGGGGACAATGAGCAGTTCTTC.

This chain connects TRBV7-2 to TRBJ2-4, with D uncertain. In germline, CDR1 is SGHTA, CDR2 FQGNSA. The germline V and J ends were trimmed by 1 base and 15 bases, with 16 bases remaining between them. This CDR3 comprises 13 residues. CDR3 nucleotide sequence: TGTGCCAGCAGCTTAGTAAGTTCGGCGGTTCGGTACTTC. It translates to CASSLVSSAVRYF.

This clonotype was picked up a small number of times. The rearrangement uses TRBV7-2 and TRBJ1-6; TRBD1 might be the D (6 bases). From germline, CDR1 is SGHTA and CDR2 FQGNSA. The V and J ends lost 6 bases and 8 bases respectively, with 20 bases between them. The length of the CDR3 is 16 residues. CDR3 nucleotides: TGTGCCAGCAGTCTCTTTGCGGGGACACCTGATTCACCCCTCCACTTT. This translates into CASSLFAGTPDSPLHF.

The V and J genes are TRBV11-2 and TRBJ1-2; D unclear. Germline V gene lookup returns CDR1 SGHAT and CDR2 FQNNGV. The CDR3 contains 15 residues. Trimming pared 5 bases from V and 4 bases from J, leaving 17 bases between. The CDR3 loop is CASSPSGGGPYGYTF. The CDR3 DNA sequence: TGTGCCAGCAGCCCGAGCGGTGGCGGTCCCTATGGCTACACCTTC.

CDR3 nucleotide sequence: TGTGCCAGCAGTTTGACTGCCGACAGGGGAGAGACCCAGTACTTC. Amino acids: CASSLTADRGETQYF. The chain employs TRBV27 and TRBJ2-5; 8 nucleotides line up with TRBD1. After removal of 3 bases from V and 4 bases from J, the junction contained 7 bases not matched to a gene. CDR3 size: 15 residues. Looked up from germline, CDR1 is MNHEY and CDR2 is SMNVEV (reference sequence).

J is TRBJ1-2 and V is TRBV29-1; D unclear. This CDR3 has 15 amino acids. The V end lost 0 bases, the J end lost 4 bases, and 15 bases lay between the germline ends. Germline values: CDR1 SQVTM, CDR2 ANQGSEA. CDR3 loop: CSVEDRPNRAYGYTF. Written as DNA, the CDR3 is TGCAGCGTTGAAGATCGCCCTAATCGGGCCTATGGCTACACCTTC.

V usage is TRBV28 and J usage is TRBJ1-2; D perhaps matches TRBD1 (6 bases). Germline V gene lookup returns CDR1 MDHEN and CDR2 SYDVKM. The CDR3 is made up of 14 amino acids. V gave up 6 bases and J gave up 8 bases, with 19 bases separating them. This chain's CDR3 is CASSPGGGNGGYTF. The CDR3, as DNA: TGTGCCAGCAGCCCTGGGGGGGGCAACGGGGGCTACACCTTC.